Below are 27 T cell receptor beta chains sequenced from a single sample in a study of pediatric ulcerative colitis. Sequenced by immunoSEQ multiplex PCR; TCRdb stores in-frame clones only, minus some. This sample carries 35,000 or so clones, around 73% of them seen once, and the ten largest clones take 0.7% to 0.95%. The rectum was sampled with one to two pinch biopsies at colonoscopy. Sequenced input: gut tissue. The origin of the receptors is a boy aged 5 to 17 with moderate ulcerative colitis.

The chain has TRBV21-1 and TRBJ1-5; the table's D call, TRBD1, was not checked against the DNA. TRBV21-1 is flagged as a pseudogene. The CDR3 is 13 amino acids. In DNA, the CDR3 is TGTGCCAGCAGCCCGGGACATTATCAGCCCCAGCATTTT. This codes for CASSPGHYQPQHF.

This clone was seen only a few times. This CDR3 reads CASSYSGGLGGGKLFF. The DNA of the CDR3 is TGTGCCAGCAGTTACTCGGGGGGACTCGGAGGCGGAAAACTGTTTTTT. The chain is built from TRBV6-5 and TRBJ1-4; D is possibly TRBD1 (5 bases). V shed 0 bases and J shed 10 bases, with 18 bases lying between them. Germline-derived CDR1 and CDR2 are MNHEY and SVGAGI. There are 16 residues in the CDR3.

CDR3 protein: CASSSLLVPYYEQYF. In DNA form, the CDR3 reads TGTGCCAGCAGCTCCCTCCTCGTCCCTTACTACGAGCAGTACTTC. This sequence joins TRBV11-3 and TRBJ2-7; D is uncertain. The CDR3 extends over 15 amino acids. Germline CDR1 is SGHNT and CDR2 is YENEEA. V lost 4 bases, J lost 3 bases, and 16 bases lay in between. Looking up the rest from reference TRBV11-3 and TRBJ2-7 gives the full variable domain: EAGVVQSPRYKIIEKKQPVAFWCNPISGHNTLYWYLQNLGQGPELLIRYENEEAVDDSQLPKDRFSAERLKGVDSTLKIQPAELGDSAVYLCASSSLLVPYYEQYFGPGTRLTVT.

This clone was detected a few times. The rearrangement joins TRBV28 to TRBJ1-1, with TRBD1 as a possible D gene (6 bases). Germline loops: CDR1 MDHEN, CDR2 SYDVKM. Trimming removed 1 base from V and 1 base from J, with 10 bases in between. The CDR3 length is 15 residues. The CDR3 is CASSLFQGTNTEAFF. CDR3 bases: TGTGCCAGCAGTTTATTTCAGGGGACGAACACTGAAGCTTTCTTT.

The rearrangement uses TRBV5-8 and TRBJ1-5; D is uncertain. Between the trimmed V and J ends, which lost 0 bases and 3 bases, there was a span of 4 bases. Germline V gene data show CDR1 as SGHTS and CDR2 as YDEGEE. This CDR3 region has 13 residues. CDR3 region: CASSLGLNQPQHF. The DNA for the CDR3 is TGTGCCAGCAGCTTGGGACTCAATCAGCCCCAGCATTTT.

The chain carries TRBV4-2 and TRBJ2-7; D perhaps matches TRBD1 (6 bases). Trimming pared 5 bases from V and 2 bases from J, leaving 10 bases between. This CDR3 is 13 amino acids long. Germline-derived CDR1 and CDR2 are LGHNA and YNFKEQ. CDR3 DNA sequence: TGTGCCAGCAGCACCCGGGACACCTACGAGCAGTACTTC. It translates to CASSTRDTYEQYF.

The CDR3 nucleotides read TGTGCCATCAGTGTTCGGGGAAGTAGCAATGAGCAGTTCTTC. It translates to CAISVRGSSNEQFF. This rearrangement joins TRBV10-3 to TRBJ2-1; tentative D call: TRBD2 (5 bases). CDR1 and CDR2 (germline): ENHRY, SYGVKD. V gave up 4 bases and J gave up 6 bases, with 13 bases separating them. The CDR3 covers 14 residues.

The rearrangement links TRBV30 to TRBJ1-5; a weak D match, TRBD1 (5 bases). Deletions cut 5 bases from V and 4 bases from J, with 21 bases between. This CDR3 comprises 16 residues. CDR1 is GTSNPN and CDR2 is SVGIG in the germline V gene (reference sequence). The CDR3 loop is CAWGWGSLGLNQPQHF. CDR3 nucleotide sequence: TGTGCCTGGGGCTGGGGGTCCCTGGGGCTTAATCAGCCCCAGCATTTT.

This clone has only a few counts. The rearrangement joins TRBV7-2 to TRBJ2-5; D is undetermined. CDR3 length: 12 residues. Between the trimmed V and J ends, which lost 1 base and 7 bases, there was a span of 7 bases. Germline V CDR1 and CDR2: SGHTA, FQGNSA. The CDR3 sequence: CASSLDRRTQYF. The DNA of the CDR3 is TGTGCCAGCAGCTTAGACCGGCGGACCCAGTACTTC.

The rearrangement joins TRBV11-2 to TRBJ2-5; 9 bases map to TRBD2. V shed 5 bases and J 5 bases; nucleotides not matched to a gene: 12. Per the germline V gene, CDR1 is SGHAT and CDR2 is FQNNGV. This CDR3 has 16 amino acids. CDR3 residues: CASSQGGAGGRETQYF. Written as DNA, the CDR3 is TGTGCCAGCAGCCAAGGGGGAGCGGGAGGCCGGGAGACCCAGTACTTC.

The gene calls are TRBV6-5 and TRBJ2-3; 7 nucleotides align to TRBD1. Germline trimming cut 6 bases from V and 4 bases from J; bases unmatched to any gene: 7. CDR3 size: 14 residues. The germline CDR1 and CDR2 sequences are MNHEY and SVGAGI. The CDR3 here is CASRLGQLADTQYF. The CDR3 DNA sequence: TGTGCCAGCAGATTGGGACAGCTGGCAGATACGCAGTATTTT.

This chain uses TRBV9 with TRBJ1-2; 8 nucleotides match TRBD1. Germline V gene sequence: CDR1 SGDLS, CDR2 YYNGEE. CDR3 size: 15 residues. V was pared by 4 bases and J by 1 base, with 6 bases of the junction left unmatched. CDR3: CASSLGTGFNYGYTF. In DNA, the CDR3 is TGTGCCAGCAGCTTGGGGACAGGTTTTAACTATGGCTACACCTTC.

The V gene is TRBV5-1, the J gene TRBJ2-1; no reliable D call. Trimming pared 0 bases from V and 0 bases from J, leaving 16 bases between. The CDR3 loop spans 18 amino acids. Per the germline V gene, CDR1 is SGHRS and CDR2 is YFSETQ. The DNA of the CDR3 is TGCGCCAGCAGCTTGGCCTTCCGAGAGGCTAGCTCCTACAATGAGCAGTTCTTC. Encoded protein: CASSLAFREASSYNEQFF.

This clone was seen a handful of times. The J gene is TRBJ1-1, the V gene TRBV4-1; TRBD1 might be the D (5 bases). This CDR3 region has 15 residues. Germline CDR1 MGHRA, CDR2 YSYEKL. V was cut by 0 bases and J by 3 bases, with 11 bases left in between. The CDR3 reads CASSQDRQGDTEAFF. The CDR3 nucleotides read TGCGCCAGCAGCCAAGATCGGCAGGGAGACACTGAAGCTTTCTTT.

The chain couples TRBV11-1 to TRBJ2-5; no definite D call. Germline V gene data show CDR1 as SGHAT and CDR2 as FQDESV (reference sequence). V dropped 4 bases and J dropped 5 bases, with 8 bases sitting between them. This CDR3 has 12 residues. In DNA, the CDR3 is TGTGCCAGCAGCTCACAAGGGGAGACCCAGTACTTC. Translation gives CASSSQGETQYF.

The chain recombines TRBV6-1 with TRBJ2-1; no firm D call. Trimming stripped 4 bases from V and 4 bases from J, with 5 bases between. The germline V gene encodes CDR1 MNHNS and CDR2 SASEGT. The CDR3 length is 12 residues. The CDR3 DNA is TGTGCCAGCAGTGCCCTATACAATGAGCAGTTCTTC. Amino acid sequence: CASSALYNEQFF.

This clone was seen a single time. This chain links TRBV4-1 with TRBJ2-5; 7 bases are a match to TRBD2. CDR3 size: 14 residues. V shed 3 bases and J 4 bases; nucleotides not matched to a gene: 5. Germline loops: CDR1 MGHRA, CDR2 YSYEKL. The CDR3 DNA reads as TGCGCCAGCAGCCACGAGGGAGGGGTAGAGACCCAGTACTTC. Residues: CASSHEGGVETQYF.

The CDR3 DNA follows: TGTGCCAGCAGTGAACAGGGGCGCGAGACCCAGTACTTC. This sequence encodes CASSEQGRETQYF. This sequence joins TRBV6-1 and TRBJ2-5; maybe TRBD1 (6 bases). With 2 bases removed from V and 5 bases from J, the gap between germline ends came to 9 bases. Germline CDR1 is MNHNS and CDR2 is SASEGT. The CDR3 totals 13 residues.

In DNA form, the CDR3 reads TGTGCCAGCAGTTCCTACCCCGCGGGACGGTTATCCTACGAGCAGTACTTC. Translation: CASSSYPAGRLSYEQYF. This rearrangement joins TRBV28 to TRBJ2-7; D is possibly TRBD2 (6 bases). Germline assignment: CDR1 MDHEN and CDR2 SYDVKM. The CDR3 loop spans 17 amino acids. V gave up 4 bases and J gave up 1 base, with 20 bases separating them.

The chain is built from TRBV28 and TRBJ2-5; a weak D match, TRBD1 (6 bases). The CDR3 consists of 14 residues. Trimming removed 3 bases from V and 4 bases from J, with 12 bases in between. In germline, CDR1 is MDHEN, CDR2 SYDVKM. The CDR3: CASSFTGTLETQYF. The CDR3 DNA is TGTGCCAGCAGTTTTACCGGGACACTAGAGACCCAGTACTTC. Drawing the rest from reference TRBV28 and TRBJ2-5, the complete variable domain is DVKVTQSSRYLVKRTGEKVFLECVQDMDHENMFWYRQDPGLGLRLIYFSYDVKMKEKGDIPEGYSVSREKKERFSLILESASTNQTSMYLCASSFTGTLETQYFGPGTRLLVL.

The chain is built from TRBV5-1 and TRBJ1-1, with D unresolved. Germline V gene data show CDR1 as SGHRS and CDR2 as YFSETQ. The CDR3 has 13 amino acids. Trimming took 4 bases from V and 7 from J, leaving 14 bases between them. CDR3: CASSPLEPHEAFF. In DNA form, the CDR3 reads TGCGCCAGCAGCCCCCTCGAGCCCCATGAAGCTTTCTTT.

This clone came up once. This chain uses TRBV2 with TRBJ1-5; D possibly corresponds to TRBD1 (5 bases). V lost 4 bases and J 3 bases, leaving 16 bases between the germline ends. This CDR3 contains 16 residues. The germline gives CDR1 SNHLY, CDR2 FYNNEI. The CDR3 DNA reads TGTGCCAGCAGTGGTACCCTTGGGGCCCTCAATCAGCCCCAGCATTTT. It yields the protein CASSGTLGALNQPQHF.

V and J are TRBV18 and TRBJ1-1, with D perhaps TRBD1 (5 bases). CDR3 length: 14 amino acids. V was cut by 3 bases and J by 0 bases, with 8 bases left in between. In germline, CDR1 is KGHSH, CDR2 LQKENI. CDR3 sequence: CASSPSRVNTEAFF. The CDR3 DNA follows: TGTGCCAGCTCACCGAGCAGGGTGAACACTGAAGCTTTCTTT. The full variable domain, its missing parts supplied by reference TRBV18 and TRBJ1-1, is NAGVMQNPRHLVRRRGQEARLRCSPMKGHSHVYWYRQLPEEGLKFMVYLQKENIIDESGMPKERFSAEFPKEGPSILRIQQVVRGDSAAYFCASSPSRVNTEAFFGQGTRLTVV.

V and J are TRBV5-8 and TRBJ2-7; the match to TRBD2 covers 7 bases. The CDR3 has 11 amino acids. Germline V gene data show CDR1 as SGHTS and CDR2 as YDEGEE. Trimming cost V 2 bases and J 7 bases; bases outside gene matches: 0. The CDR3, as DNA: TGTGCCAGCAGCTTACTAGCGGAGCAGTACTTC. It specifies CASSLLAEQYF.

Concerning this clone itself: Other nucleotide sequences in the sample specify the same CDR3. The gene calls are TRBV7-2 and TRBJ1-6; D is uncertain. The CDR3 is 13 amino acids. CDR1 and CDR2 from the germline V gene are SGHTA and FQGNSA. V was cut by 1 base and J by 7 bases, with 5 bases left in between. CDR3 in amino acids: CASSLERNSPLHF. The CDR3 nucleotides are TGTGCCAGCAGCTTAGAGAGAAATTCACCCCTCCACTTT. Based on the CDR3 plus reference TRBV7-2 and TRBJ1-6, the full variable domain is GAGVSQSPSNKVTEKGKDVELRCDPISGHTALYWYRQSLGQGLEFLIYFQGNSAPDKSGLPSDRFSAERTGGSVSTLTIQRTQQEDSAVYLCASSLERNSPLHFGNGTRLTVT.

This chain links TRBV9 with TRBJ2-7, with D perhaps matching TRBD2 (6 bases). Trimming removed 4 bases from V and 6 bases from J, with 11 bases in between. This CDR3 has 12 amino acids. Germline lookup yields CDR1 SGDLS and CDR2 YYNGEE. CDR3 sequence: CASSSVGGEQYF. DNA for the CDR3: TGTGCCAGCAGCTCCGTCGGGGGCGAGCAGTACTTC.

The V call is TRBV29-1, the J call TRBJ2-3, with D maybe TRBD1 (6 bases). V was cut by 3 bases and J by 4 bases, with 17 bases left in between. Germline CDR1 is SQVTM and CDR2 is ANQGSEA. The CDR3 covers 15 residues. The CDR3 here is CSVEGQGFSADTQYF. The DNA of the CDR3 is TGCAGCGTTGAGGGGCAGGGGTTTTCGGCAGATACGCAGTATTTT.